Listed below are T cell receptor beta chains from one sample, sequenced in a study of cytomegalovirus exposure and HLA in healthy donors. The assay was immunoSEQ multiplex PCR, and TCRdb's table has in-frame clones only and misses some. The sample lists about 280,000 clones, around 87% occurring once. Specimen: PBMCs. The origin of the receptors is a woman younger than 30 in good health and CMV-seronegative. Each CDR3 is given with its conserved first and last residue. The D gene is left open where the match is weak. Size tells how often a clone was seen (once, few, many) or the class of an expanded clone, and some rows leave it out.

CDR3nt: TGCGCCAGCAGCCAACCTCGCACAGGGATCTTGTCCGGGGCCAACGTCCTGACTTTC
CDR3aa: CASSQPRTGILSGANVLTF
d_gene: -
j_gene: TRBJ2-6
abundance: once
v_gene: TRBV4-1

CDR3nt: TGCGCCAGCAGCTCTTTTCCGGGACAGGGACGACCCAATGAGCAGTTCTTC
CDR3aa: CASSSFPGQGRPNEQFF
d_gene: TRBD1
j_gene: TRBJ2-1
abundance: -
v_gene: TRBV5-1

CDR3nt: TGTGCCAGCAGTTTAGAGGGGGACAGGATCAATGGCTACACCTTC
CDR3aa: CASSLEGDRINGYTF
d_gene: TRBD1
j_gene: TRBJ1-2
abundance: -
v_gene: TRBV27

CDR3nt: TGTGCCAGCAGCCCAGAGGGGCGGGACAGGGATGGCTACACCTTC
CDR3aa: CASSPEGRDRDGYTF
d_gene: TRBD1
j_gene: TRBJ1-2
abundance: few
v_gene: TRBV7-9

CDR3nt: TGTGCCAGCAGTATGGATGGGGAGAAAGCTTTCTTT
CDR3aa: CASSMDGEKAFF
d_gene: -
j_gene: TRBJ1-1
abundance: few
v_gene: TRBV28

CDR3nt: TGTGCCAGCAGCCTACAGGGACAGATGGGGGGCTACACCTTC
CDR3aa: CASSLQGQMGGYTF
d_gene: TRBD1
j_gene: TRBJ1-2
abundance: -
v_gene: TRBV7-2

CDR3nt: TGTGCCAGCACCCCGGGGGGGAGGAGGTCCTACGAGCAGTACTTC
CDR3aa: CASTPGGRRSYEQYF
d_gene: -
j_gene: TRBJ2-7
abundance: -
v_gene: TRBV21-1

CDR3nt: TGTGCCAGCAGCTTAGACAGTTATAATGAAAAACTGTTTTTT
CDR3aa: CASSLDSYNEKLFF
d_gene: -
j_gene: TRBJ1-4
abundance: -
v_gene: TRBV7-9

CDR3nt: TGTGCCATCAGTGAGTCGATTCTGCTAGCAGGGGACAATGAGCAGTTCTTC
CDR3aa: CAISESILLAGDNEQFF
d_gene: -
j_gene: TRBJ2-1
abundance: -
v_gene: TRBV10-3

CDR3nt: TGTGCCAGCAGTTACTTGAACCAGGGGCGGCACACCATATATTTT
CDR3aa: CASSYLNQGRHTIYF
d_gene: -
j_gene: TRBJ1-3
abundance: once
v_gene: TRBV6-5

CDR3nt: TGCGCCAGCAGCCAAGATCCAGTTTTCTACGAGCAGTACTTC
CDR3aa: CASSQDPVFYEQYF
d_gene: -
j_gene: TRBJ2-7
abundance: -
v_gene: TRBV4-1

CDR3nt: TGTGCCACCAGCCGAGTAGGGCGGACTAATCAGCCCCAGCATTTT
CDR3aa: CATSRVGRTNQPQHF
d_gene: -
j_gene: TRBJ1-5
abundance: -
v_gene: TRBV15

CDR3nt: TGCGCCAGCAGCATTGGGGGGACTAGCGGGAGGGCCTACAATGAGCAGTTCTTC
CDR3aa: CASSIGGTSGRAYNEQFF
d_gene: TRBD2
j_gene: TRBJ2-1
abundance: -
v_gene: TRBV5-1